Listed below are T cell receptor beta chains from one sample, sequenced in a study of shared clonotypes between healthy human individuals. Here immunoSEQ multiplex PCR was the method, and the copy in TCRdb shows in-frame clones only, minus some. The table includes roughly 760,000 clones, about 74% detected once. Sequencing input: memory CD4+ T cells sorted from blood. These receptor sequences come from a woman aged 25 to 39 in good health. Each CDR3 is given with its conserved first and last residue. D genes are given only for firm matches. Size is omitted from some rows. Given values are once, few, many or a class for expanded clones.

V	size	D	J	DNA	CDR3
TRBV5-1	.	.	TRBJ2-5	TGCGCCAGCAGCGATGGCCTCCAAGAGACCCAGTACTTC	CASSDGLQETQYF
TRBV5-1	few	.	TRBJ2-3	TGCGCCAGCAGCCCGTCCGCTGAACTAGGTACGCAGTATTTT	CASSPSAELGTQYF
TRBV28	.	.	TRBJ2-7	TGTGCCAGCAGTTTGCTTACCGGGAGTACGCGCGAGCAGTACTTC	CASSLLTGSTREQYF
TRBV10-2	.	.	TRBJ2-7	TGCGCCAGCAGTGAGAGGGACTCCTACGAGCAGTACTTC	CASSERDSYEQYF
TRBV6-6	.	.	TRBJ1-1	TGTGCCAGCATTCCAAGGGGGAACACTGAAGCTTTCTTT	CASIPRGNTEAFF
TRBV7-8	.	TRBD1	TRBJ2-7	TGTGCCAGCAGCCCAGGACAGGGCCCCTACGAGCAGTACTTC	CASSPGQGPYEQYF
TRBV30	.	.	TRBJ2-5	TGTGCCTGGAGTAGCCTGGGGCCTCTAGGGTACCAAGAGACCCAGTACTTC	CAWSSLGPLGYQETQYF
TRBV27	few	.	TRBJ1-5	TGTGCCAGCAGTCCAGTGGGGGCCCAAGGGGCCAATCAGCCCCAGCATTTT	CASSPVGAQGANQPQHF
TRBV6-5	.	TRBD2	TRBJ2-7	TGTGCCAGCAGTACCCAAGCGGGAGGGACCTACGAGCAGTACTTC	CASSTQAGGTYEQYF
TRBV2	.	.	TRBJ1-1	TGTGCCAGCAGAGTGAGGGAAACCACTGAAGCTTTCTTT	CASRVRETTEAFF
TRBV5-1	.	TRBD1	TRBJ2-3	TGCGCCAGCAGCGCCGGGACAGAGGTCGATACGCAGTATTTT	CASSAGTEVDTQYF
TRBV5-1	.	TRBD1	TRBJ2-2	TGCGCCAGCAGCTTGTATGGACAGGGGGACACCGGGGAGCTGTTTTTT	CASSLYGQGDTGELFF
TRBV2	once	TRBD2	TRBJ2-7	TGTGCCAGCAGTGACGGGGCGGGAGGGCCACGCGAGCAGTACTTC	CASSDGAGGPREQYF
TRBV2	few	TRBD1	TRBJ2-3	TGTGCCAGCAGTGAAGCATTGACAGGGGGCATCGATACGCAGTATTTT	CASSEALTGGIDTQYF
TRBV18	.	TRBD2	TRBJ2-7	TGTGCCAGCTCACCGGGGACTAGCGGTCCCTACGAGCAGTACTTC	CASSPGTSGPYEQYF
TRBV23-1	.	.	TRBJ1-4	TGCGCCAGCAGTCGACCGTCGGGGCGGCCTTTCGAACTGTTTTTT	CASSRPSGRPFELFF
TRBV19	.	.	TRBJ1-4	TGTGCCAGTAGTCAACTCGACCGGAGTAATGAAAAACTGTTTTTT	CASSQLDRSNEKLFF
TRBV29-1	.	.	TRBJ2-5	TGCAGCGTTGAACTTAGCGATAACCAAGAGACCCAGTACTTC	CSVELSDNQETQYF
TRBV18	.	.	TRBJ1-2	TGTGCCAGCTCCCGAAGTCAAACGGAAAATAACTATGGCTACACCTTC	CASSRSQTENNYGYTF
TRBV10-3	.	.	TRBJ2-1	TGTGCCATCAGTGAGTCACAGGCTTACAATGAGCAGTTCTTC	CAISESQAYNEQFF
TRBV27	.	.	TRBJ2-5	TGTGCCAGCAGTTCCCACTCCCAAGAGACCCAGTACTTC	CASSSHSQETQYF
TRBV7-9	once	TRBD1	TRBJ2-1	TGTGCCAGCAGCTTAGGGGACAGGTGGTACAATGAGCAGTTCTTC	CASSLGDRWYNEQFF
TRBV7-8	.	TRBD1	TRBJ2-5	TGTGCCAGCAGCGGACGGACAGGGGGCGCGGGGACCCAGTACTTC	CASSGRTGGAGTQYF
TRBV7-2	.	TRBD2	TRBJ2-1	TGTGCCAGCAGCTTAGCGGGACTAGCAGGCAATGAGCAGTTCTTC	CASSLAGLAGNEQFF
TRBV28	.	TRBD1	TRBJ2-7	TGTGCCAGCAGTTTTGGCGGAGCCGGGACAGGGATGTTCGAGCAGTACTTC	CASSFGGAGTGMFEQYF
TRBV27	.	TRBD2	TRBJ2-1	TGTGCCAGCAGTTTATTCCTAGCGGGGGTGAGCGTGCAGTTCTTC	CASSLFLAGVSVQFF
TRBV30	.	.	TRBJ1-3	TGTGCCTGGACGAGGAGCTCTGGAAACACCATATATTTT	CAWTRSSGNTIYF
TRBV11-2	.	TRBD2	TRBJ2-7	TGTGCCAGCAGCTTCCAGTACGGGAGGAACATCTCCTACGAGCAGTACTTC	CASSFQYGRNISYEQYF
TRBV5-4	.	TRBD1	TRBJ1-4	TGTGCCAGCAGCCAAGGGGGCCCTAATGAAAAACTGTTTTTT	CASSQGGPNEKLFF
TRBV29-1	once	.	TRBJ2-5	TGCAGCGTTGTAAGCACCCCTGGGGCCCAGTACTTC	CSVVSTPGAQYF
TRBV7-9	.	.	TRBJ1-1	TGTGCCAGCAGCTTAGAAGGGGGGAACACTGAAGCTTTCTTT	CASSLEGGNTEAFF
TRBV7-2	once	TRBD2	TRBJ2-1	TGTGCCAGCAGCTTAGTGGGACTAGCGGGAGATGAGCAGTTCTTC	CASSLVGLAGDEQFF
TRBV9	.	.	TRBJ2-3	TGTGCCAGCACTAGGGCCAGGTTTAGCACAGATACACAGTATTTT	CASTRARFSTDTQYF
TRBV27	.	TRBD1	TRBJ1-1	TGTGCCAGCAGTGGATACAGGGGGCAAGGCGCTGAAGCTTTCTTT	CASSGYRGQGAEAFF
TRBV6-1	.	TRBD1	TRBJ2-7	TGTGCCAGCAGTGAAAGGGGGACAGGGTTAACCTACGAGCAGTACTTC	CASSERGTGLTYEQYF
TRBV28	once	TRBD1	TRBJ2-7	TGTGCCAGCAGCGAGGACAGGGGGCAGACCTACGAGCAGTACTTC	CASSEDRGQTYEQYF
TRBV18	.	.	TRBJ1-5	TGTGCCAGCTCACACGGACCAACGAAAGCTGGGCAGCCCCAGCATTTT	CASSHGPTKAGQPQHF
TRBV19	.	.	TRBJ2-2	TGTGCCAGTAGTACCCCGGGACGGAGATTCACCGGGGAGCTGTTTTTT	CASSTPGRRFTGELFF
TRBV14	.	.	TRBJ2-7	TGTGCCAGCAGCCAAGGACACAGCGGCTCCTACGAGCAGTACTTC	CASSQGHSGSYEQYF
TRBV9	.	.	TRBJ1-2	TGTGCCAGCAGCGTAGGCAAGGGTTATGGCTACACCTTC	CASSVGKGYGYTF
TRBV29-1	few	TRBD1	TRBJ1-1	TGCAGCGTTTACAGGGGTGGTGCTGAAGCTTTCTTT	CSVYRGGAEAFF
TRBV30	.	.	TRBJ2-3	TGTGCCTGGAGTGGTGCCAGCACAGATACGCAGTATTTT	CAWSGASTDTQYF
TRBV5-1	few	TRBD2	TRBJ2-7	TGCGCCAGCAGACAACAAGCGGGTAGCGGGAGCTCCTACGAGCAGTACTTC	CASRQQAGSGSSYEQYF
TRBV27	few	TRBD1	TRBJ1-5	TGTGCCAGCAGTTTATCGTACAGGGGCGGTCAGCCCCAGCATTTT	CASSLSYRGGQPQHF
TRBV25-1	.	TRBD2	TRBJ2-3	TGTGCCAGCAGTGACTCGACTAGCGGCACAGATACGCAGTATTTT	CASSDSTSGTDTQYF
TRBV11-2	few	.	TRBJ2-7	TGTGCCAGCAGCTCCAGACTAGAAGCCGACGAGCAGTACTTC	CASSSRLEADEQYF
TRBV18	.	TRBD2	TRBJ2-2	TGTGCCAGCTCCCCACTAGCGGGAGGATTGTGGACCGGGGAGCTGTTTTTT	CASSPLAGGLWTGELFF
TRBV6-6	.	TRBD2	TRBJ2-3	TGTGCCAGCAGGGGACTAGCGGGAGGGCAGCGAGATACGCAGTATTTT	CASRGLAGGQRDTQYF
TRBV9	.	TRBD2	TRBJ2-1	TGTGCCAGCAGCCGACTAGCGGGAAACTACAATGAGCAGTTCTTC	CASSRLAGNYNEQFF
TRBV20-1	.	.	TRBJ2-1	TGCAGTGCTAGTGTACCCAAGCAGTTCTTC	CSASVPKQFF
TRBV25-1	.	.	TRBJ2-3	TGTGCCAGCAGTGAATCGGAGAAATCCACAGATACGCAGTATTTT	CASSESEKSTDTQYF
TRBV4-1	.	TRBD2	TRBJ2-1	TGCGCCAGCAGCCCGATCGGGACTAGCGGGAGTCGGGTCTACAATGAGCAGTTCTTC	CASSPIGTSGSRVYNEQFF
TRBV11-2	once	.	TRBJ2-1	TGTGCCAGCAGCTTATACAGGGGAGGGTACAATGAGCAGTTCTTC	CASSLYRGGYNEQFF
TRBV28	.	.	TRBJ2-2	TGTGCCAGCTCGACCTCCCGGGCGGAGTGGGGGACCGGGGAGCTGTTTTTT	CASSTSRAEWGTGELFF
TRBV19	.	.	TRBJ2-2	TGTGCCAGCCTCAAGATCGGCAGCTCCACCGGGGAGCTGTTTTTT	CASLKIGSSTGELFF
TRBV19	.	.	TRBJ2-7	TGTGCCAGTAGTGGGGGCTCCCTCGGCGAGCAGTACTTC	CASSGGSLGEQYF
TRBV6-1	.	.	TRBJ2-1	TGTGCCAGCAGTGTTCAGGGATACTACAATGAGCAGTTCTTC	CASSVQGYYNEQFF
TRBV7-9	.	.	TRBJ2-1	TGTGCCAGCAGCTCCCCCCGCCTGATCCGTGTTGAGCAGTTCTTC	CASSSPRLIRVEQFF